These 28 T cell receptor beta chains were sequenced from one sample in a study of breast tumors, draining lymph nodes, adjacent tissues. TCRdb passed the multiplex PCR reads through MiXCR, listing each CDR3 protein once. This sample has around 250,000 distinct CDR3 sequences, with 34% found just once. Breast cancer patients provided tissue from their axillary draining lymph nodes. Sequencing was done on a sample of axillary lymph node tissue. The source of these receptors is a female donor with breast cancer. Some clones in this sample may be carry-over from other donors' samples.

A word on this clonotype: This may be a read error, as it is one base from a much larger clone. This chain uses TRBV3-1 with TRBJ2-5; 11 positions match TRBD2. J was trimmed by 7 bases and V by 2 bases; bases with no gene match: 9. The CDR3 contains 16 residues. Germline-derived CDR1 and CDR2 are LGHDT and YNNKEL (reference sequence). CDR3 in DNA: TGTGCCAGCAGCCAACGAACCGGGACTAGCGGAGGGACCCAGTACTTC. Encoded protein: CASSQRTGTSGGTQYF.

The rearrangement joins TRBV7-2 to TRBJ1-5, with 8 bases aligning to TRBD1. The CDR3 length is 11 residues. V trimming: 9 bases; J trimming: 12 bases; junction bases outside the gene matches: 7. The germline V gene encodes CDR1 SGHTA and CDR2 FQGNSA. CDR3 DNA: TGTGCCAGTAGTATGGGACAGGACCAGCATTTT. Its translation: CASSMGQDQHF.

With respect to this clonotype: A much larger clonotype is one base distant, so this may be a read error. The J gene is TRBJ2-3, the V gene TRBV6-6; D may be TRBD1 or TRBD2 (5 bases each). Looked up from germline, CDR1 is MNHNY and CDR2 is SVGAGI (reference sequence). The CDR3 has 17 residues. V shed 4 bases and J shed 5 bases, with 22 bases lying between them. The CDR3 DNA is TGTGCCAGCAGTTCCAGGGTGGGCAAGGAGGTGAAAGATACGCAGTATTTT. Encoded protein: CASSSRVGKEVKDTQYF.

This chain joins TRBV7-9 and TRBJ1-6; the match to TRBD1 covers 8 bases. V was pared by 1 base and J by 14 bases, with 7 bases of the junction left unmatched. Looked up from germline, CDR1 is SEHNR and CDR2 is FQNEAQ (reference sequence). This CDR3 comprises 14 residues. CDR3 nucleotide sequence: TGTGCCAGCAGCTTAGGACAGGGGAGTGTTTCCCTCCACTTT. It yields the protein CASSLGQGSVSLHF.

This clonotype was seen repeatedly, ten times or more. The CDR3 region is CASSSRTGDGYTF. DNA of the CDR3: TGTGCCAGCAGCTCCCGGACAGGGGATGGCTACACCTTC. This sequence joins TRBV7-9 and TRBJ1-2, with 9 nucleotides matching TRBD1. CDR1 SEHNR and CDR2 FQNEAQ come from the germline V gene (reference sequence). The CDR3 has 13 amino acids. The junction had 3 bases not matched to a gene; V was cut back by 4 bases and J by 6 bases.

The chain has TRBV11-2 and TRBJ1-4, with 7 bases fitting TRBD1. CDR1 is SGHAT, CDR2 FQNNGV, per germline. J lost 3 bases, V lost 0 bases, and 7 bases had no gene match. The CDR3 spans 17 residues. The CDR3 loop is CASSLEFGGQPNEKLFF. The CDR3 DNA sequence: TGTGCCAGCAGCTTAGAGTTCGGGGGACAGCCTAATGAAAAACTGTTTTTT.

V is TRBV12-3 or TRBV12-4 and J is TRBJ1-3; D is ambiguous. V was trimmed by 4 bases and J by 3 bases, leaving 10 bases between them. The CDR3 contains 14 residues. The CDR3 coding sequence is TGTGCCAGCAGTTCGTGGGAGGTTGGAAACACCATATATTTT. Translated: CASSSWEVGNTIYF.

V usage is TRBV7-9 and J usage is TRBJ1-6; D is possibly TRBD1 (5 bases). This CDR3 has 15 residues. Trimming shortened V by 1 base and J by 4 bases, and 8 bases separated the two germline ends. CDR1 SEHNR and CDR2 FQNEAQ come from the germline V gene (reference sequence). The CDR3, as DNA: TGTGCCAGCAGCTTAGTTTCAGGGTATAATTCACCCCTCCACTTT. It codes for CASSLVSGYNSPLHF.

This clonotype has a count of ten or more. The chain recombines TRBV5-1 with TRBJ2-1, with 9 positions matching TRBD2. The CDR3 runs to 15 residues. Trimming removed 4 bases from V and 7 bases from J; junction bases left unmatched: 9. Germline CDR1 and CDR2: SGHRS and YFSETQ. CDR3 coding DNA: TGCGCCAGCAGCCCCAATGCGGGAGGGTGGAATGAGCAGTTCTTC. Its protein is CASSPNAGGWNEQFF.

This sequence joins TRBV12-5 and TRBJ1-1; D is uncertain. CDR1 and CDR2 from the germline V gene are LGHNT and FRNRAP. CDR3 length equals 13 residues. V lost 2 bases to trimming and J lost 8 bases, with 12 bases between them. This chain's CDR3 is CASGLSISREAFF. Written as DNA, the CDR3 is TGTGCTAGTGGTTTGAGTATCAGCCGGGAAGCTTTCTTT.

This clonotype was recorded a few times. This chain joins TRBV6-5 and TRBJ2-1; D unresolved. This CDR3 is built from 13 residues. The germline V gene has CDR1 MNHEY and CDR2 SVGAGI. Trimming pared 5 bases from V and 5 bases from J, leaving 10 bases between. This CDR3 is CASSHVRNNEQFF. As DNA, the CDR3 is TGTGCCAGCAGTCACGTACGGAACAATGAGCAGTTCTTC.

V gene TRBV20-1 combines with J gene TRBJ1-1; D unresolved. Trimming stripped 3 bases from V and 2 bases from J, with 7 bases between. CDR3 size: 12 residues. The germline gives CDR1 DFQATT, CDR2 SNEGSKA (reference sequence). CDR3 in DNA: TGCAGTGCTAGTCAGGATAACACTGAAGCTTTCTTT. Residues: CSASQDNTEAFF.

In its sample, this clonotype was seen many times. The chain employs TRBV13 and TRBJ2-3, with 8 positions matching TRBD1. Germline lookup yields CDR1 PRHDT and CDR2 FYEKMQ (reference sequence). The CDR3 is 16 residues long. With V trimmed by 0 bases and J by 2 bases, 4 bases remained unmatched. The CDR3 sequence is CASSLGTGDPTDTQYF. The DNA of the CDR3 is TGTGCCAGCAGCTTAGGGACAGGGGATCCCACAGATACGCAGTATTTT.

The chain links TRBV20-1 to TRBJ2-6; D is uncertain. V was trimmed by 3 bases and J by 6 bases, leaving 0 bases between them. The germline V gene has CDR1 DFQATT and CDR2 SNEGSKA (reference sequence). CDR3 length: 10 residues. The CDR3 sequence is CSARANVLTF. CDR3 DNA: TGCAGTGCTAGGGCCAACGTCCTGACTTTC.

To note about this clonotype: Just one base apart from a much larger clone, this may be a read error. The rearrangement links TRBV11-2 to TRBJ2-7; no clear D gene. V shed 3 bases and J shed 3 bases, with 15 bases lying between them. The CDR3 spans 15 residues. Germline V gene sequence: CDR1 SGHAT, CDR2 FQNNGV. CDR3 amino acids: CASSFSWWAHYEQYF. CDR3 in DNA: TGTGCCAGCAGCTTCTCCTGGTGGGCCCACTACGAGCAGTACTTC. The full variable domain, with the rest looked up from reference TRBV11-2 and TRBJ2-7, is EAGVAQSPRYKIIEKRQSVAFWCNPISGHATLYWYQQILGQGPKLLIQFQNNGVVDDSQLPKDRFSAERLKGVDSTLKIQPAKLEDSAVYLCASSFSWWAHYEQYFGPGTRLTVT.

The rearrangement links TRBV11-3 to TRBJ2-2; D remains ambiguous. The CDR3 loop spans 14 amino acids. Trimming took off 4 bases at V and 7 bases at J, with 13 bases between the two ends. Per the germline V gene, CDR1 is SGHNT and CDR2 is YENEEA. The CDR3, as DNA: TGTGCCAGCAGCTCGCAGAGATACATCGGGGAGCTGTTTTTT. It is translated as CASSSQRYIGELFF.

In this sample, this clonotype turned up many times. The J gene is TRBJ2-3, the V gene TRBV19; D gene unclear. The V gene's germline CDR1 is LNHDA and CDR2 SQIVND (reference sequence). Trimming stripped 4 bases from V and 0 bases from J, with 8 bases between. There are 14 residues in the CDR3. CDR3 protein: CASSTQISTDTQYF. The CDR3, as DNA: TGTGCCAGTAGTACACAGATTAGCACAGATACGCAGTATTTT.

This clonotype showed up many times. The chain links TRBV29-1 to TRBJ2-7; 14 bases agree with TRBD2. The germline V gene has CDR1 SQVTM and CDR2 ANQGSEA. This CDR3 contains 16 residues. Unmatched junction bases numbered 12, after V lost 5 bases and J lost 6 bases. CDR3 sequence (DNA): TGCAGCGTTCGTTCCCTGACTAGCGGGAGGGCCGCCGAGCAGTACTTC. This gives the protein CSVRSLTSGRAAEQYF.

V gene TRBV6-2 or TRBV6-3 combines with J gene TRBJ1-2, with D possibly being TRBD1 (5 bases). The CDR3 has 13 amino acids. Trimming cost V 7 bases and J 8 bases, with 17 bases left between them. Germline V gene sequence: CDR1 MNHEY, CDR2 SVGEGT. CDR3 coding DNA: TGTGCCAGCATCTCATCGGGACTGGACGGCTACACCTTC. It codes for CASISSGLDGYTF.

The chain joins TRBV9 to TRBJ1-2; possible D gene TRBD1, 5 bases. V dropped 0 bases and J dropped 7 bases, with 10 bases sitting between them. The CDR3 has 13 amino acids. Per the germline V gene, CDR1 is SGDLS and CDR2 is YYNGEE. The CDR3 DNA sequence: TGTGCCAGCAGCGTAGTAGTGGGGGGTGGCTACACCTTC. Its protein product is CASSVVVGGGYTF.

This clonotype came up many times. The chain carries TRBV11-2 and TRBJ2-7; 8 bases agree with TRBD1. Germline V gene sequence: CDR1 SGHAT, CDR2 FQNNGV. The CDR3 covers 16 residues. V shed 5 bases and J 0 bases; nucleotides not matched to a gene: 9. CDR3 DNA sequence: TGTGCCAGCAGCCGAACCAGGGGGCCCTACTCCTACGAGCAGTACTTC. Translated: CASSRTRGPYSYEQYF.

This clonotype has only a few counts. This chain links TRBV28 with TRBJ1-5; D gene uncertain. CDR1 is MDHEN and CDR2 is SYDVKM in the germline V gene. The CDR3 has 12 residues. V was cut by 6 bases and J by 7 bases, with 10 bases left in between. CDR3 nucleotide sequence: TGTGCCAGCAGGGACCAGCTGCAGCCCCAGCATTTT. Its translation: CASRDQLQPQHF. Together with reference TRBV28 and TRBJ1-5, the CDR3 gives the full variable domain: DVKVTQSSRYLVKRTGEKVFLECVQDMDHENMFWYRQDPGLGLRLIYFSYDVKMKEKGDIPEGYSVSREKKERFSLILESASTNQTSMYLCASRDQLQPQHFGDGTRLSIL.

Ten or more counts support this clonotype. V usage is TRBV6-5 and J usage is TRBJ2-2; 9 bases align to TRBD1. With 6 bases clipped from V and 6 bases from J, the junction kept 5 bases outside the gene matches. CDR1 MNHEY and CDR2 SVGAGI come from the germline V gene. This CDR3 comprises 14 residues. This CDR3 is CASRGQGFAGELFF. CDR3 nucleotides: TGTGCCAGCAGGGGACAGGGATTCGCCGGGGAGCTGTTTTTT.

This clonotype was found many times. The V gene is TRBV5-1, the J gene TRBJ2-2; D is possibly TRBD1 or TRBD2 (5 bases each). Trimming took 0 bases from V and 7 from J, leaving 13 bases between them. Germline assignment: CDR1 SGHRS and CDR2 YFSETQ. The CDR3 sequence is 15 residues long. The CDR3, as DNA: TGCGCCAGCAGCTTGGGAGGGGCGAGAGGCGGGGAGCTGTTTTTT. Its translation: CASSLGGARGGELFF.

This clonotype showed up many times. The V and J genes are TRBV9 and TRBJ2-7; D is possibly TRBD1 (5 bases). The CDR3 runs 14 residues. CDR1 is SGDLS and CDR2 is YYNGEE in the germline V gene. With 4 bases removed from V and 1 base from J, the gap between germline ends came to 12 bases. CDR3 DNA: TGTGCCAGCAGCCCGCAGGGTGGGTCCTACGAGCAGTACTTC. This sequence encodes CASSPQGGSYEQYF.

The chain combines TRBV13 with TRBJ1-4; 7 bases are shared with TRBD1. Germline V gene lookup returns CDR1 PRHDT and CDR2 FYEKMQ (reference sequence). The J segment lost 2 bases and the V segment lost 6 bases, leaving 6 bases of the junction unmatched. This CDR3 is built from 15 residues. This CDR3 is CASSSQGPTNEKLFF. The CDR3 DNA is TGTGCCAGCAGTTCACAGGGGCCCACTAATGAAAAACTGTTTTTT.

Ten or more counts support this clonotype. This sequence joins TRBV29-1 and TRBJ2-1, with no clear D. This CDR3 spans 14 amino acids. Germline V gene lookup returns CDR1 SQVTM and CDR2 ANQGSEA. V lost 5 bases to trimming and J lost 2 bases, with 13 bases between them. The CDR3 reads CSVIYPTPYNEQFF. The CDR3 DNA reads TGCAGCGTTATCTACCCTACACCCTACAATGAGCAGTTCTTC.

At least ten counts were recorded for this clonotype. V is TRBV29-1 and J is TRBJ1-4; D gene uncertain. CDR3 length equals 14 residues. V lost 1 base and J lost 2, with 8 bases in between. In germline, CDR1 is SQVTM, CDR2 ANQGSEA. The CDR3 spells CSVEGTWTNEKLFF. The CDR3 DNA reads TGCAGCGTTGAAGGGACTTGGACTAATGAAAAACTGTTTTTT.